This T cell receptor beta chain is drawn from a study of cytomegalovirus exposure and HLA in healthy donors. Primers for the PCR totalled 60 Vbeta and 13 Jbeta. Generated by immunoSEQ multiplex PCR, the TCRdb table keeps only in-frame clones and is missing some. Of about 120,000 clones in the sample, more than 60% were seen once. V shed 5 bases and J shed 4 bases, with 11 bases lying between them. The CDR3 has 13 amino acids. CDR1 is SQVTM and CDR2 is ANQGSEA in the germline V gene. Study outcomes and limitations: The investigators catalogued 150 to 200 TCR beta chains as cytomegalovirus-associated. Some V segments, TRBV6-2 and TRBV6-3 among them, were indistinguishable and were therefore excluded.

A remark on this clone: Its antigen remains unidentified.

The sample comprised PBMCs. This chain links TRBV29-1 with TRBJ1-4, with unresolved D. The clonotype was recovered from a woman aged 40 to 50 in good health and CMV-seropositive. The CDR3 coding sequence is TGCAGCGTTATTTCTGCGAGTAATGAAAAACTGTTTTTT. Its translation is CSVISASNEKLFF.